The 19 T cell receptor beta chains given below trace back to one sample, sequenced in a study of shared clonotypes between healthy human individuals. TCRdb keeps only in-frame clones here, not all; method: immunoSEQ multiplex PCR. The table records more than 2,000,000 clones, approximately 93% of them present only once. Sequencing was carried out using naive CD4+ T cells from PBMCs. Subset defined: CD45RA+ positively selected. These TCRs come from a man younger than 35 in good health. Some clones in this sample may be carry-over from other donors' samples.

About this clone: Other DNA sequences in this specimen translate into the identical CDR3. V gene TRBV9 combines with J gene TRBJ2-3; TRBD1 agrees at 7 bases. The CDR3 length is 14 residues. Trimming removed 0 bases from V and 6 bases from J; junction bases left unmatched: 4. Germline lookup yields CDR1 SGDLS and CDR2 YYNGEE. The CDR3 here is CASSVVGGSDTQYF. CDR3 in DNA: TGTGCCAGCAGCGTAGTAGGGGGCTCCGATACGCAGTATTTT.

The V and J genes are TRBV2 and TRBJ2-5, with D uncertain. This CDR3 is built from 13 residues. Germline CDR1 and CDR2: SNHLY and FYNNEI. The V and J ends lost 7 bases and 5 bases respectively, with 14 bases between them. The CDR3 DNA follows: TGTGCCAGCACCGCCCCCGTCGGGGAGACCCAGTACTTC. Its protein is CASTAPVGETQYF.

The V and J genes are TRBV28 and TRBJ1-1; D possibly corresponds to TRBD1 (6 bases). The CDR3 loop spans 15 amino acids. The germline V gene encodes CDR1 MDHEN and CDR2 SYDVKM. Trimming shortened V by 5 bases and J by 0 bases, and 13 bases separated the two germline ends. The CDR3 nucleotides are TGTGCCAGCAGTCCTTGGACAGCCCTGAACACTGAAGCTTTCTTT. This codes for CASSPWTALNTEAFF.

The chain has TRBV5-1 and TRBJ1-1; 8 bases are shared with TRBD1. V shed 4 bases, J shed 1 base, and the junction held 6 bases outside the gene matches. The CDR3 has 15 amino acids. CDR1 SGHRS and CDR2 YFSETQ come from the germline V gene. CDR3 coding DNA: TGCGCCAGCAGCCCGGACAGGGCGGGGAACACTGAAGCTTTCTTT. Translation gives CASSPDRAGNTEAFF.

This chain joins TRBV5-1 and TRBJ1-6, with D perhaps TRBD1 (5 bases). The CDR3 consists of 15 residues. Germline V CDR1 and CDR2: SGHRS, YFSETQ. The V and J ends lost 4 bases and 4 bases respectively, with 12 bases between them. CDR3 sequence reads: CASSDEGPYNSPLHF. The CDR3 DNA reads TGCGCCAGCAGCGACGAGGGACCATATAATTCACCCCTCCACTTT.

The chain links TRBV10-2 to TRBJ2-1; TRBD2 matches 7 bases. V lost 7 bases and J lost 3; bases outside the gene matches: 9. This CDR3 has 15 amino acids. Per the germline V gene, CDR1 is WSHSY and CDR2 is SAAADI. As DNA, the CDR3 is TGCGCCAGCAAGGCTAGACTAGCAGGCTACAATGAGCAGTTCTTC. Protein product: CASKARLAGYNEQFF.

This clone was counted a few times. The V gene is TRBV10-1, the J gene TRBJ2-7; a weak D match, TRBD2 (5 bases). The CDR3 consists of 12 residues. V lost 2 bases and J lost 6, with 8 bases in between. The germline V gene has CDR1 WNHNN and CDR2 SYGVQD (reference sequence). The CDR3 spells CASSETGIEQYF. The CDR3 coding sequence is TGCGCCAGCAGTGAGACCGGGATCGAGCAGTACTTC.

J is TRBJ1-2 and V is TRBV28; 8 positions agree with TRBD1. The CDR3 is 15 residues long. Germline CDR1 MDHEN, CDR2 SYDVKM. With V trimmed by 4 bases and J by 5 bases, 9 bases remained unmatched. The CDR3 sequence: CASSSPQGGGYGYTF. In nucleotides, the CDR3 is TGTGCCAGCAGTTCCCCACAGGGGGGCGGGTATGGCTACACCTTC.

This clone was picked up a small number of times. The chain is built from TRBV9 and TRBJ1-1, with TRBD1 as a possible D gene (6 bases). CDR3 size: 13 residues. Looked up from germline, CDR1 is SGDLS and CDR2 is YYNGEE. With 4 bases removed from V and 8 bases from J, the gap between germline ends came to 15 bases. CDR3 protein: CASSQGHGTEAFF. In nucleotides, the CDR3 is TGTGCCAGCAGCCAGGGGCACGGGACAGAAGCTTTCTTT.

The chain has TRBV2 and TRBJ2-7; no definite D call. The CDR3 has 12 residues. Germline V CDR1 and CDR2: SNHLY, FYNNEI. Trimming left V 11 bases short and J 2 bases short, with 13 bases between. Here the CDR3 reads CAGHGGTYEQYF. DNA for the CDR3: TGTGCCGGCCATGGCGGAACCTACGAGCAGTACTTC.

The V call is TRBV5-8, the J call TRBJ1-2, with 10 positions matching TRBD1. This CDR3 contains 14 residues. J gave up 5 bases and V 5 bases, and 6 bases lay outside the gene matches. The germline gives CDR1 SGHTS, CDR2 YDEGEE. The CDR3 DNA reads TGTGCCAGCAGTTCTAGGACAGGGGGGTATGGCTACACCTTC. Translation gives CASSSRTGGYGYTF.

The gene calls are TRBV28 and TRBJ1-2; the match to TRBD1 covers 8 bases. This CDR3 has 14 amino acids. Germline CDR1 reads MDHEN; CDR2 reads SYDVKM. V lost 3 bases, J lost 7 bases, and 7 bases stayed unmatched. CDR3 bases: TGTGCCAGCAGTTTTCAGGGGGCGCGAGGTGGCTACACCTTC. Its protein is CASSFQGARGGYTF.

This chain connects TRBV9 to TRBJ2-2; a weak D match, TRBD2 (5 bases). CDR1 and CDR2 (germline): SGDLS, YYNGEE. CDR3 size: 18 residues. Trimming cost V 2 bases and J 1 base, with 18 bases left between them. CDR3 coding DNA: TGTGCCAGCAGCGTTGGAGGATACCTATTGATGAACACCGGGGAGCTGTTTTTT. Protein: CASSVGGYLLMNTGELFF.

This clone was seen just once. V is TRBV11-2 and J is TRBJ2-5; the D is unclear. Germline CDR1 is SGHAT and CDR2 is FQNNGV. The CDR3 runs 16 residues. V lost 2 bases, J lost 5 bases, and 18 bases lay in between. The CDR3 DNA sequence: TGTGCCAGCAGCTTACGTCAAGCCCTTACACGGGAGACCCAGTACTTC. Translating gives CASSLRQALTRETQYF.

The chain has TRBV30 and TRBJ2-7, with D tentatively TRBD2 (6 bases). Trimming removed 8 bases at V and 6 bases at J, with 17 bases between. The CDR3 is 12 residues long. Per the germline V gene, CDR1 is GTSNPN and CDR2 is SVGIG (reference sequence). The CDR3 DNA sequence: TGTGCCAGCGGGCCCCTGGGGTCCGAGCAGTACTTC. It is translated as CASGPLGSEQYF.

CDR3 region: CSGKLDRGGAEQYF. CDR3 coding DNA: TGCAGCGGTAAATTAGACCGAGGCGGGGCCGAGCAGTACTTC. The chain uses TRBV29-1 and TRBJ2-7, with D possibly being TRBD2 (6 bases). Trimming removed 7 bases at V and 6 bases at J, with 22 bases between. CDR1 and CDR2 from the germline V gene are SQVTM and ANQGSEA. There are 14 residues in the CDR3.

The chain carries TRBV14 and TRBJ1-2; D is perhaps TRBD1 (5 bases). Trimming left V 1 base short and J 2 bases short, with 14 bases between. This CDR3 is built from 16 residues. Germline CDR1 and CDR2: SGHDN and FVKESK. The CDR3 sequence is CASSQGGQGRNYGYTF. CDR3 coding DNA: TGTGCCAGCAGCCAAGGCGGGCAGGGTCGGAACTATGGCTACACCTTC.

This chain links TRBV27 with TRBJ2-5; the match to TRBD1 covers 9 bases. This CDR3 comprises 14 residues. Germline V gene data show CDR1 as MNHEY and CDR2 as SMNVEV (reference sequence). The trim removed 1 base at V and 7 bases at J, leaving 4 bases unmatched. This CDR3 reads CASSLLGQGGTQYF. CDR3 coding DNA: TGTGCCAGCAGTTTATTGGGACAGGGTGGGACCCAGTACTTC.

The J gene is TRBJ2-3, the V gene TRBV4-2; 9 nucleotides agree with TRBD2. Germline V gene lookup returns CDR1 LGHNA and CDR2 YNFKEQ. V shed 3 bases, J shed 1 base, and the junction held 8 bases outside the gene matches. The CDR3 loop spans 17 amino acids. CDR3 sequence: CASSHSSGRRGTDTQYF. CDR3 nucleotide sequence: TGTGCCAGCAGCCACTCCAGCGGGAGGAGGGGCACAGATACGCAGTATTTT.